This T cell receptor (beta chain) emerged from a study of post-analysis software for immune sequencing data (dated by TCRdb to the mid-2010s). Regarding the complete study: Recorded disease courses included relapsing-remitting, secondary progressive and progressive-relapsing multiple sclerosis, with some patients lacking subtype annotation. The patient repertoires were compared against approximately eleven previously published healthy control repertoires obtained from donors aged 6 to 25 years. A subset of samples was prepared in parallel using single-end sample barcoding, then pooled and co-amplified after Illumina adapter ligation. Summary of the overall study and its limitations: Significantly higher frequencies in patients than in controls were found for roughly 5 TRBV segments, including TRBV5-6, TRBV5-1 and TRBV20-1. The control group was slightly older than the multiple sclerosis patient group. Direct clustering with F measure revealed strong co-clustering of samples prepared in the same batch, which led to a batch-effect correction. Significantly lower normalized Chao1 diversity was found in multiple sclerosis patients than in controls, suggesting substantial peripheral T-cell clonal expansion.

Sequences MNHEY (CDR1) and SMNVEV (CDR2) are obtained from the germline V gene (reference sequence). V is clipped by 6 bases and J by 4 bases, and the sequence between their germline boundaries is 13 bases long. Taken from cysteine to phenylalanine, the CDR3 has 13 residues. Just CDR3 DNA is preserved here, 39 bases in frame from base 1. In regard to this clonotype: This receptor's antigen is unknown. There are no base qualities to consult, and no much larger clone falls within one base.

TCR beta repertoires were profiled from peripheral blood of 10 to 15 young patients with multiple sclerosis to demonstrate the VDJtools post-analysis software. The multiple sclerosis patients were children and adolescents between about 6 and 15 years of age. Library prep was done by PCR. The instrument was an Illumina HiSeq 2500. To reduce PCR and sequencing biases, unique molecular identifiers were built into the TCR beta cDNA libraries. Roughly 500,000 cDNA molecules were obtained per 1 to 10 million input T cells, so each molecule approximated one T cell. The patient libraries were prepared and sequenced with the same protocol used for the earlier healthy control dataset. Samples belonging to the same batch were prepared together, multiplexed and sequenced on a shared HiSeq lane. In the paper's pipeline: Raw barcoded reads were processed with MIGEC, and single-read molecular identifier groups were discarded before consensus assembly and CDR3 extraction. Clonotype tables were post-analysed with VDJtools, normalizing diversity by down-sampling all datasets to the smallest sample size. Repertoire overlap clustering matched CDR3 amino acid but not nucleotide sequences to correct batch-related cross-sample contamination. TCRdb reworked the public reads: Q25 trimming with fastp, MiXCR clone assembly, productive beta chains retained. Rows matching on CDR3 protein sequence are summarized as one entry with the most common DNA and genes. For this entry, the V and J calls and clone size follow TCRdb and not the study's own pipeline. The sample table lists some 500,000 distinct CDR3 sequences, 45% of them with a count of one. The top ten constitute about 12% of the sample.

The receptor was isolated from a girl aged 5 to 17 with multiple sclerosis. The chain is assembled from TRBV27 and TRBJ2-7; the D call is tentative, TRBD1 or TRBD2, as each matches 5 bases. Sequenced input: blood. The encoded CDR3 is CASRGWGFYEQYF. Read as DNA, the sequence is TGTGCCAGCAGAGGGTGGGGGTTTTACGAGCAGTACTTC.